Only a few counts were recorded for the clone carrying this T cell receptor (beta chain). Antigen: not known. This sample is part of a study of T cells in Graves' hyperthyroidism and ophthalmopathy. Overall study findings and caveats: Blood also showed most of the thyroid clonotypes that were expanded above 0.001. The model forecast ophthalmopathy, anticipating it by a median roughly 6 months before onset.

Orbital computed tomography and thyroid ultrasound, together with serum TRAb and thyroxine and clinical symptoms, were used for diagnoses. The PBMCs studied were ones that came from roughly 9.1 ml fresh peripheral blood. Amplified TCR beta CDR3 regions came from RNA transcripts. During a first-round RT-PCR of the TCR CDR3, the HTBI primer set was used. TCRdb reanalysed the multiplex PCR reads using MiXCR and keeps one entry per CDR3 protein. Of about half a million distinct CDR3 sequences listed, about 22% are singletons. The clonotype originates from a woman in her seventies with Graves' ophthalmopathy. Material for sequencing was blood.

The CDR3 DNA reads as TGCAGTGCTAGAGTTACCGGGACAGGCCTTAATGAAAAACTGTTTTTT. Encoded protein: CSARVTGTGLNEKLFF. This chain uses TRBV20-1 with TRBJ1-4, with 8 bases identical to TRBD1. The junction had 8 bases not matched to a gene; V was cut back by 1 base and J by 4 bases. This CDR3 region has 16 residues. CDR1 and CDR2 from the germline V gene are DFQATT and SNEGSKA (reference sequence).